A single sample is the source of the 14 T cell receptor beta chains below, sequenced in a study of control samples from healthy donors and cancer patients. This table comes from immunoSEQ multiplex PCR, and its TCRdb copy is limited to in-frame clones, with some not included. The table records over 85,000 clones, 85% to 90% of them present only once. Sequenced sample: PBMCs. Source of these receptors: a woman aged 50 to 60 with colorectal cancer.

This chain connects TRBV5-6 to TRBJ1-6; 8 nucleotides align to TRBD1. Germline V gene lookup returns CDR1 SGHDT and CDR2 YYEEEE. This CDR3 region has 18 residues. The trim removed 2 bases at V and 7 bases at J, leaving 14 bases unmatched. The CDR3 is CASSFGQGKRMRNSPLHF. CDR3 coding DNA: TGTGCCAGCAGCTTTGGACAGGGAAAGCGCATGAGGAATTCACCCCTCCACTTT.

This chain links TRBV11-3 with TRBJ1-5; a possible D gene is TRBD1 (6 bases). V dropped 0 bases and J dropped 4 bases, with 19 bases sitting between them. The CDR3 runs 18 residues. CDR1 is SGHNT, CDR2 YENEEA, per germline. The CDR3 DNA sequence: TGTGCCAGCAGCTTAGAGGACAGAGGACCCCCCTATAATCAGCCCCAGCATTTT. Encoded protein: CASSLEDRGPPYNQPQHF.

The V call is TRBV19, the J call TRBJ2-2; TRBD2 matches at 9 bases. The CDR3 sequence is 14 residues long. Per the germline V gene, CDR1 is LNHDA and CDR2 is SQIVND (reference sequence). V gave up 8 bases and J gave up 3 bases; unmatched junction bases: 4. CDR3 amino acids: CASSRGGDTGELFF. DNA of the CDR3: TGTGCCAGTTCGCGGGGGGGCGACACCGGGGAGCTGTTTTTT.

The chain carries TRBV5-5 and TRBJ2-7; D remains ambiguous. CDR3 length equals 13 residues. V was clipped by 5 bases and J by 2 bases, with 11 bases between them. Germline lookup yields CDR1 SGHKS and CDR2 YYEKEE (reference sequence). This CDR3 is CASSFRYTYEQYV. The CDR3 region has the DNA TGTGCCAGCAGTTTCAGGTACACCTACGAGCAGTACGTC.

This CDR3 is CASSLAGDSARNTIYF. The DNA of the CDR3 is TGCGCCAGCAGCTTGGCTGGGGACAGCGCACGGAACACCATATATTTT. The rearrangement links TRBV5-1 to TRBJ1-3, with TRBD1 identical over 7 bases. Germline CDR1 is SGHRS and CDR2 is YFSETQ. Losses at the gene ends were 0 bases for V and 7 bases for J; bases not matched to a gene: 10. This CDR3 comprises 16 residues.

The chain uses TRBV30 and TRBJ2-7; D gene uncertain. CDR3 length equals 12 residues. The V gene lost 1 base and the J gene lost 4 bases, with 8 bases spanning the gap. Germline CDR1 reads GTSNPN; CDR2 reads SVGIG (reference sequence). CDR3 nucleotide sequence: TGTGCCTGGAGTGGTGGGTCTTACGAGCAGTACGTC. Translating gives CAWSGGSYEQYV.

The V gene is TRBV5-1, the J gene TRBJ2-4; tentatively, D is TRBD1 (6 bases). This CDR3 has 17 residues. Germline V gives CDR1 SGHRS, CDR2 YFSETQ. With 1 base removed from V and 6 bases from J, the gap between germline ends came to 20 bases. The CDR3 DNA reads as TGCGCCAGCAGCTTGACCCATGTAAGGGGGAGTGGAAACATTCAGTACTTC. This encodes CASSLTHVRGSGNIQYF.

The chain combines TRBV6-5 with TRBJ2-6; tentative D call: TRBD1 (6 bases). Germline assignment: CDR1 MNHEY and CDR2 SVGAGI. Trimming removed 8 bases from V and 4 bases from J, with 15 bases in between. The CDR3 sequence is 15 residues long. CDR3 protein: CASRLQGSGANVLTF. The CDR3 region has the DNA TGTGCCAGCCGGTTACAGGGATCCGGGGCCAACGTCCTGACTTTC.

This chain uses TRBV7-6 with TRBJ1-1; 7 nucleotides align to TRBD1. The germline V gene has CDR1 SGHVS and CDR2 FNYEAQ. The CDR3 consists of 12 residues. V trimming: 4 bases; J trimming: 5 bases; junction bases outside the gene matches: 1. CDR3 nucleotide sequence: TGTGCCAGCAGCTACAGGGGAACTGAAGCTTTCTTT. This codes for CASSYRGTEAFF.

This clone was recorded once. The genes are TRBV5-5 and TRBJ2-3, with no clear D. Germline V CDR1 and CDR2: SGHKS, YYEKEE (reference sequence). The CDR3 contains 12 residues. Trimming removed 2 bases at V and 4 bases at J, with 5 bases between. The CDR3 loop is CASSFWADTQYF. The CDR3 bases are TGTGCCAGCAGCTTTTGGGCAGATACGCAGTATTTT. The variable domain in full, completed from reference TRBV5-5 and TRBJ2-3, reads DAGVTQSPTHLIKTRGQQVTLRCSPISGHKSVSWYQQVLGQGPQFIFQYYEKEERGRGNFPDRFSARQFPNYSSELNVNALLLGDSALYLCASSFWADTQYFGPGTRLTVL.

The CDR3 region is CASSPRGGALNEQFF. DNA for the CDR3: TGTGCCAGCAGCCCTCGCGGGGGGGCACTCAATGAGCAGTTCTTC. The V and J genes are TRBV27 and TRBJ2-1, with 9 bases that match TRBD2. CDR1 and CDR2 (germline): MNHEY, SMNVEV (reference sequence). V shed 6 bases and J 6 bases; nucleotides not matched to a gene: 9. The CDR3 extends over 15 amino acids.

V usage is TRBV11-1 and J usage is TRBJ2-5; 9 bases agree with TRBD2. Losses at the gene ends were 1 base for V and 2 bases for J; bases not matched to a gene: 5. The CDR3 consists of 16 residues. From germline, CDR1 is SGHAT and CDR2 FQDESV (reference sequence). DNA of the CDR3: TGTGCCAGCAGCTTAGGTCTAGCGGGACTTCAAGAGACCCAGTACTTC. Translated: CASSLGLAGLQETQYF.

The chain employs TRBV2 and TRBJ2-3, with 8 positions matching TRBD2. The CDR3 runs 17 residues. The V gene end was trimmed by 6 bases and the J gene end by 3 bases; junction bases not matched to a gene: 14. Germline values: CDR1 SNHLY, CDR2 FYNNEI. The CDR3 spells CASSDGTRFRGTDTQYF. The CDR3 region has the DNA TGTGCCAGCAGCGACGGGACTAGGTTCCGAGGGACAGATACGCAGTATTTT. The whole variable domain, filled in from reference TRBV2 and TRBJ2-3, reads EPEVTQTPSHQVTQMGQEVILRCVPISNHLYFYWYRQILGQKVEFLVSFYNNEISEKSEIFDDQFSVERPDGSNFTLKIRSTKLEDSAMYFCASSDGTRFRGTDTQYFGPGTRLTVL.

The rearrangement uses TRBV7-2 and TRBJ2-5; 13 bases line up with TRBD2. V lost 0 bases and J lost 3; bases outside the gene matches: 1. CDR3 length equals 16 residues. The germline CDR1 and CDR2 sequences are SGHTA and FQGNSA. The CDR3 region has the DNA TGTGCCAGCAGCTTAGCACTAGCGGGGGGGGAAGAGACCCAGTACTTC. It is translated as CASSLALAGGEETQYF.